This passage covers 9 T cell receptor beta chains from one sample sequenced in a study of low-dose radiotherapy and immunotherapy resistance in tumors. Time point described: after trial treatment. Treatment indicated: LDRT plus nivolumab, ipilimumab, low-dose cyclophosphamide and aspirin (RACIN trial). Priming of first-strand cDNA relied on TRAV- and TRBV-specific primers (covering alpha and beta chains). TCRs were put through 20 PCR cycles of amplification with Phusion. A constant-region primer and the V-primer adapter served as the primer pair. Using its own MiXCR run on the reads, TCRdb lists one record per CDR3 protein. The sample lists almost 45,000 distinct CDR3 sequences; less than 30% were seen once. This specimen was PBMCs, taken after low-dose radiotherapy plus immunotherapy. Source of these receptors: a male donor with prostate cancer.

The sample holds many counts of this clonotype. V usage is TRBV5-1 and J usage is TRBJ2-7; the D is unclear. The CDR3 length is 13 residues. The V and J ends lost 2 bases and 0 bases respectively, with 6 bases between them. Germline CDR1 SGHRS, CDR2 YFSETQ. This chain's CDR3 is CASSLESSYEQYF. The CDR3 coding sequence is TGCGCCAGCAGCTTAGAGAGCTCCTACGAGCAGTACTTC.

This clonotype turned up a few times. The chain has TRBV29-1 and TRBJ2-7; D remains ambiguous. Germline CDR1 SQVTM, CDR2 ANQGSEA. Trimming took 6 bases from V and 4 from J, leaving 10 bases between them. There are 11 residues in the CDR3. CDR3 in amino acids: CSVSLGYEQYF. The DNA for the CDR3 is TGCAGCGTCTCTTTAGGGTACGAGCAGTACTTC.

The sample holds one count of this clonotype. The V and J genes are TRBV5-1 and TRBJ1-3; possibly TRBD1 for D (6 bases). Germline CDR1 reads SGHRS; CDR2 reads YFSETQ. The CDR3 is 17 residues long. V was clipped by 0 bases and J by 0 bases, with 13 bases between them. CDR3 in DNA: TGCGCCAGCAGCTTGGGGGCAGGGGCCCTCTCTGGAAACACCATATATTTT. This encodes CASSLGAGALSGNTIYF.

Worth noting for this clonotype: This likely reflects a read error, since a far larger clone is one base away. This CDR3 reads CAGLVAGGRYEQYF. The CDR3 bases are TGTGCCGGCCTAGTAGCGGGGGGAAGGTACGAGCAGTACTTC. The chain employs TRBV6-5 and TRBJ2-7, with 10 bases lining up with TRBD2. Germline values: CDR1 MNHEY, CDR2 SVGAGI. This CDR3 comprises 14 residues. The junction had 11 bases not matched to a gene; V was cut back by 11 bases and J by 4 bases.

This clonotype was observed many times. The chain recombines TRBV28 with TRBJ1-5; D uncertain. This CDR3 has 14 amino acids. V was cut by 2 bases and J by 6 bases, with 11 bases left in between. Germline CDR1 reads MDHEN; CDR2 reads SYDVKM. The CDR3 reads CASSLISGRQPQHF. In DNA, the CDR3 is TGTGCCAGCAGTTTAATAAGCGGCCGTCAGCCCCAGCATTTT.

This clonotype has at least ten counts. The chain employs TRBV24-1 and TRBJ2-3; D is perhaps TRBD2 (6 bases). This CDR3 has 12 residues. Trimming removed 9 bases from V and 6 bases from J, with 12 bases in between. Germline V gives CDR1 KGHDR, CDR2 SFDVKD. CDR3 sequence reads: CATRGNDDTQYF. CDR3 nucleotides: TGTGCCACCCGCGGGAATGATGATACGCAGTATTTT.

This clonotype was recorded many times. This chain links TRBV30 with TRBJ2-7; D not resolved. The V end lost 0 bases, the J end lost 7 bases, and 13 bases lay between the germline ends. The CDR3 sequence is 13 residues long. Germline V CDR1 and CDR2: GTSNPN, SVGIG (reference sequence). In DNA form, the CDR3 reads TGTGCCTGGAGTGTAAAGGGATCTAAAGAGCAGTACTTC. It encodes CAWSVKGSKEQYF.

This clonotype has a count of ten or more. The rearrangement joins TRBV4-2 to TRBJ1-1; no clear D gene. Germline assignment: CDR1 LGHNA and CDR2 YNFKEQ. The CDR3 totals 15 residues. With 1 base removed from V and 4 bases from J, the gap between germline ends came to 13 bases. The CDR3 sequence is CASSQVDGESTEAFF. The CDR3 coding sequence is TGTGCCAGCAGCCAAGTAGACGGAGAGAGCACTGAAGCTTTCTTT.

This clonotype was detected ten times or more. The chain couples TRBV5-4 to TRBJ2-6, with D perhaps TRBD1 (6 bases). Trimming shortened V by 4 bases and J by 2 bases, and 13 bases separated the two germline ends. This CDR3 is 16 amino acids long. Germline values: CDR1 SGHNT, CDR2 YYREEE (reference sequence). CDR3: CASSTRQAAGANVLTF. The CDR3 nucleotides are TGTGCCAGCAGCACCCGACAGGCAGCTGGGGCCAACGTCCTGACTTTC.